The 25 T cell receptor beta chains in this list originate from one sample, sequenced in a study of monozygotic twins with inflammatory bowel disease. TCRdb reprocessed the 5' RACE reads; each CDR3 protein has one entry and no DNA is given. Here the sample table reports 330,000 or so distinct CDR3 sequences. The sequencing sample was made of blood. The receptors derive from a human donor with ulcerative colitis or Crohn's disease, or a healthy co-twin of an affected twin (not recorded which).

CDR3 sequence: CASSFRGNQPQHF. This chain connects TRBV27 to TRBJ1-5; lacking DNA, the TRBD1 call made by TCRdb goes unchecked. Germline V gene sequence: CDR1 MNHEY, CDR2 SMNVEV (reference sequence). This CDR3 contains 13 residues.

CDR3 region: CASSLTGGAETQYF. This chain connects TRBV5-1 to TRBJ2-5; as DNA is missing, the TRBD1 call by TCRdb cannot be tested. Germline V gene lookup returns CDR1 SGHRS and CDR2 YFSETQ. The CDR3 extends over 14 amino acids.

This chain connects TRBV5-4 to TRBJ1-1. CDR1 SGHNT and CDR2 YYREEE come from the germline V gene (reference sequence). This CDR3 region has 13 residues. The CDR3 here is CASSTELDTEAFF.

J is TRBJ2-2 and V is TRBV5-1; TCRdb calls TRBD1, which cannot be checked without DNA. Germline V gives CDR1 SGHRS, CDR2 YFSETQ. CDR3 length: 14 amino acids. CDR3 sequence reads: CASSRGQDTGELFF.

The gene calls are TRBV5-6 and TRBJ1-1; TCRdb indicates TRBD1, and absent DNA this call remains unverified. Germline assignment: CDR1 SGHDT and CDR2 YYEEEE. This CDR3 is 14 amino acids long. The CDR3 spells CASSPGTGHTEAFF. The full variable domain, rest sourced from reference TRBV5-6 and TRBJ1-1, is DAGVTQSPTHLIKTRGQQVTLRCSPKSGHDTVSWYQQALGQGPQFIFQYYEEEERQRGNFPDRFSGHQFPNYSSELNVNALLLGDSALYLCASSPGTGHTEAFFGQGTRLTVV.

The chain is built from TRBV9 and TRBJ1-2; the TCRdb D gene call, TRBD1, has no DNA to confirm it. There are 12 residues in the CDR3. Germline CDR1 reads SGDLS; CDR2 reads YYNGEE. The CDR3 loop is CASSGGSKGYTF.

The chain combines TRBV14 with TRBJ1-2. Germline loops: CDR1 SGHDN, CDR2 FVKESK. The CDR3 length is 15 residues. CDR3 amino acids: CASSQDPSTNYGYTF. Based on the CDR3 plus reference TRBV14 and TRBJ1-2, the full variable domain is EAGVTQFPSHSVIEKGQTVTLRCDPISGHDNLYWYRRVMGKEIKFLLHFVKESKQDESGMPNNRFLAERTGGTYSTLKVQPAELEDSGVYFCASSQDPSTNYGYTFGSGTRLTVV.

This chain's CDR3 is CSVPQGDYGYTF. This rearrangement joins TRBV29-1 to TRBJ1-2; TCRdb gives TRBD1 as the D gene, but with no DNA this cannot be confirmed. The CDR3 is made up of 12 amino acids. Germline V lookup: CDR1 SQVTM, CDR2 ANQGSEA.

This chain links TRBV7-9 with TRBJ2-5; lacking DNA, the TRBD2 call made by TCRdb goes unchecked. This CDR3 spans 16 amino acids. CDR1 and CDR2 (germline): SEHNR, FQNEAQ (reference sequence). The CDR3 sequence is CASSSPSGGRQETQYF.

The chain has TRBV12-3 or TRBV12-4 and TRBJ1-3; the TCRdb call, TRBD1, lacks DNA for checking. The CDR3 loop spans 16 amino acids. This CDR3 is CASRRDPGHSGNTIYF.

The chain joins TRBV4-1 to TRBJ1-2; the TRBD1 assignment by TCRdb is unverifiable without DNA. The CDR3 runs 16 residues. CDR1 and CDR2 (germline): MGHRA, YSYEKL. CDR3 protein: CASSQGRTGPNYGYTF.

The V and J genes are TRBV20-1 and TRBJ1-1. CDR1 and CDR2 from the germline V gene are DFQATT and SNEGSKA (reference sequence). The CDR3 totals 14 residues. The CDR3 sequence: CSAQKENENTEAFF.

The chain is built from TRBV20-1 and TRBJ2-3. The CDR3 totals 13 residues. Germline V CDR1 and CDR2: DFQATT, SNEGSKA (reference sequence). The CDR3 region is CSARPAYSDTQYF.

V gene TRBV13 combines with J gene TRBJ2-7; TCRdb's D gene call, TRBD1, goes unchecked for lack of DNA. Germline CDR1 and CDR2: PRHDT and FYEKMQ (reference sequence). The CDR3 consists of 13 residues. CDR3 amino acids: CASSLVTGNEQYF.

This chain connects TRBV27 to TRBJ2-3; TCRdb selects TRBD2, and the lack of DNA leaves this call unchecked. The CDR3 extends over 14 amino acids. CDR1 is MNHEY, CDR2 SMNVEV, per germline (reference sequence). This CDR3 reads CASSLTGETDTQYF.

This chain joins TRBV29-1 and TRBJ2-7; lacking DNA, the TRBD1 call made by TCRdb goes unchecked. The CDR3 loop spans 11 amino acids. Germline V lookup: CDR1 SQVTM, CDR2 ANQGSEA. The CDR3 here is CSAGSSYEQYF.

This sequence joins TRBV11-1 and TRBJ2-5; the TCRdb call, TRBD1, lacks DNA for checking. Germline CDR1 and CDR2: SGHAT and FQDESV (reference sequence). CDR3 length: 21 residues. CDR3 sequence: CASSFPLHIDRGIPGKETQYF.

CDR3 sequence: CASRPAGYQPQHF. V usage is TRBV27 and J usage is TRBJ1-5. Germline V gives CDR1 MNHEY, CDR2 SMNVEV (reference sequence). The CDR3 contains 13 residues.

The chain is built from TRBV7-2 and TRBJ2-1. The CDR3 sequence is 13 residues long. Germline V gene data show CDR1 as SGHTA and CDR2 as FQGNSA. The CDR3 reads CASSLTHYNEQFF. Complete variable domain (other parts from reference TRBV7-2 and TRBJ2-1): GAGVSQSPSNKVTEKGKDVELRCDPISGHTALYWYRQSLGQGLEFLIYFQGNSAPDKSGLPSDRFSAERTGGSVSTLTIQRTQQEDSAVYLCASSLTHYNEQFFGPGTRLTVL.

This chain joins TRBV4-3 and TRBJ2-7; TCRdb names TRBD1, which stays unverified in the absence of DNA. This CDR3 contains 18 residues. Germline CDR1 is LGHNA and CDR2 is YSLEER. The CDR3 loop is CASSQDWVTGQGSDEQYF.

CDR3 sequence reads: CSVAGQGTEAFF. V usage is TRBV29-1 and J usage is TRBJ1-1; TCRdb returns TRBD1, unconfirmable since there is no DNA. The germline V gene has CDR1 SQVTM and CDR2 ANQGSEA. This CDR3 has 12 amino acids.

The rearrangement joins TRBV5-1 to TRBJ2-1; the TCRdb D gene call, TRBD2, has no DNA to confirm it. CDR3 size: 15 residues. Germline CDR1 and CDR2: SGHRS and YFSETQ. CDR3: CASSLALAGYNEQFF.

J is TRBJ2-7 and V is TRBV7-2. CDR1 and CDR2 (germline): SGHTA, FQGNSA. The CDR3 length is 14 residues. The CDR3 reads CASSLEAGPYEQYF.

The genes are TRBV12-3 or TRBV12-4 and TRBJ2-1. The CDR3 consists of 15 residues. The CDR3 sequence is CASRTATGAYNEQFF.

The V gene is TRBV19, the J gene TRBJ1-3; with no DNA, the TCRdb D assignment of TRBD1 cannot be verified. CDR3 size: 17 residues. Per the germline V gene, CDR1 is LNHDA and CDR2 is SQIVND (reference sequence). The CDR3 sequence is CASTLRTGMGSGNTIYF. Full variable domain (outside the CDR3, taken from reference TRBV19 and TRBJ1-3): DGGITQSPKYLFRKEGQNVTLSCEQNLNHDAMYWYRQDPGQGLRLIYYSQIVNDFQKGDIAEGYSVSREKKESFPLTVTSAQKNPTAFYLCASTLRTGMGSGNTIYFGEGSWLTVV.